The rows below give T cell receptor beta chains drawn from one sample of a study of T cell repertoires in cytomegalovirus infection. These receptors' targets are unknown. TCRdb reprocessed the reads with MiXCR, giving one entry per CDR3 protein. The sample lists 700,000 to 950,000 distinct CDR3 sequences, 32% occurring once. The specimen was cultured CD8+ T cells from PBMCs, collected from culture after CMV antigen stimulation. The receptors were sampled from a human donor in good health (CMV status not recorded). Some clones in this sample may be carry-over from other donors' samples. CDR3s include the opening cysteine and the closing phenylalanine or tryptophan. Each record gives: D gene, V gene, J gene, clone size, CDR3 DNA, CDR3 protein. The D gene is left open where the match is weak. Only some rows state a clone size, as once, few, many or a class for expanded clones.

d_gene: -; v_gene: TRBV6-2/TRBV6-3; j_gene: TRBJ1-3; abundance: -; CDR3nt: TGTGCCAGCAGTTACACCAGGACCCAGACTGGAAACACCATATATTTT; CDR3aa: CASSYTRTQTGNTIYF
d_gene: -; v_gene: TRBV11-1; j_gene: TRBJ2-1; abundance: -; CDR3nt: TGTGCCAGCAGCATCTACAGGAAAGAGCAGTTCTTC; CDR3aa: CASSIYRKEQFF
d_gene: -; v_gene: TRBV4-1; j_gene: TRBJ1-6; abundance: few; CDR3nt: TGCGCCAGCAGCCAAGCTTCTTCACCCCTCCACTTT; CDR3aa: CASSQASSPLHF
d_gene: -; v_gene: TRBV20-1; j_gene: TRBJ1-2; abundance: -; CDR3nt: TGCAGTGCTCTATACCCCGGGGACACCATGGGATACACCTTC; CDR3aa: CSALYPGDTMGYTF
d_gene: TRBD2; v_gene: TRBV12-3/TRBV12-4; j_gene: TRBJ2-1; abundance: -; CDR3nt: TGTGCCAGCAGTTTAGTAGCGGGGGGGTTTGAGCAGTTCTTC; CDR3aa: CASSLVAGGFEQFF
d_gene: -; v_gene: TRBV7-8; j_gene: TRBJ2-7; abundance: -; CDR3nt: TGTGCCAGCAGCTCCCACGAGCGCGAGCAGTACTTC; CDR3aa: CASSSHEREQYF
d_gene: TRBD2; v_gene: TRBV11-1; j_gene: TRBJ2-1; abundance: -; CDR3nt: TGTGCCAGCAGCTTTTCTAGCGGGGGGTTCGGCGAGCAGTTCTTC; CDR3aa: CASSFSSGGFGEQFF
d_gene: -; v_gene: TRBV11-2; j_gene: TRBJ2-7; abundance: once; CDR3nt: TGTGCCAGCAGCTTAGGAGCTACCGTCTACGAGCAGTACTTC; CDR3aa: CASSLGATVYEQYF
d_gene: -; v_gene: TRBV7-4; j_gene: TRBJ2-7; abundance: -; CDR3nt: TGTGCCAGCACCACACTCGTCTCGGGCGAGCAGTACTTC; CDR3aa: CASTTLVSGEQYF
d_gene: -; v_gene: TRBV7-8; j_gene: TRBJ1-2; abundance: -; CDR3nt: TGTGCCAGCAGCTTAGGCTTGCGGGGCTACACCTTC; CDR3aa: CASSLGLRGYTF
d_gene: TRBD2; v_gene: TRBV7-8; j_gene: TRBJ2-5; abundance: -; CDR3nt: TGTGCCAGCAGCTTAGTTGTAGCGGGCGGGATACTCCAAGAGACCCAGTACTTC; CDR3aa: CASSLVVAGGILQETQYF
d_gene: TRBD1; v_gene: TRBV5-6; j_gene: TRBJ1-1; abundance: -; CDR3nt: TGTGCCAGCAGCTTGGGTATCCAGGGGGCCCCAAGCACTGAAGCTTTCTTT; CDR3aa: CASSLGIQGAPSTEAFF
d_gene: -; v_gene: TRBV6-2/TRBV6-3; j_gene: TRBJ1-6; abundance: few; CDR3nt: TGTGCCAGCAGGGGAACGGGGCAGGTCCGTGAACCCCTCCACTTT; CDR3aa: CASRGTGQVREPLHF
d_gene: -; v_gene: TRBV28; j_gene: TRBJ1-6; abundance: many; CDR3nt: TGTGCCAGCAGTTTAGCAGCAGCCCCGAGCTCCTATAATTCACCCCTCCACTTT; CDR3aa: CASSLAAAPSSYNSPLHF
d_gene: -; v_gene: TRBV19; j_gene: TRBJ1-5; abundance: -; CDR3nt: TGTGCCAGCTCCTGGGGGGGGTATAGCAATCAGCCCCAGCATTTT; CDR3aa: CASSWGGYSNQPQHF
d_gene: -; v_gene: TRBV19; j_gene: TRBJ2-4; abundance: few; CDR3nt: TGTGCCAGTAGTACGCCAGGGAAGAAAATTCAGTACTTC; CDR3aa: CASSTPGKKIQYF
d_gene: -; v_gene: TRBV6-1; j_gene: TRBJ2-1; abundance: -; CDR3nt: TGTGCCAGCACCCTCGTCTTCGGGGTACGGAGTGAGCAGTTCTTC; CDR3aa: CASTLVFGVRSEQFF
d_gene: TRBD2; v_gene: TRBV4-1; j_gene: TRBJ2-1; abundance: -; CDR3nt: TGCGCCAGCAGCTCCGCGAGCGGGGACTTCTTC; CDR3aa: CASSSASGDFF
d_gene: -; v_gene: TRBV7-9; j_gene: TRBJ2-3; abundance: many; CDR3nt: TGTGCCAGCAGCTGTGGGACTCCCTCCGATACGCAGTATTTT; CDR3aa: CASSCGTPSDTQYF
d_gene: -; v_gene: TRBV28; j_gene: TRBJ1-3; abundance: -; CDR3nt: TGTGCCAGCAGTTCTGAGGGACCTGGAAACACCATATATTTT; CDR3aa: CASSSEGPGNTIYF
d_gene: TRBD2; v_gene: TRBV11-2; j_gene: TRBJ2-3; abundance: -; CDR3nt: TGTGCCAGCAGCTTCGGACTAGCGGTAACAGATACGCAGTATTTT; CDR3aa: CASSFGLAVTDTQYF
d_gene: -; v_gene: TRBV19; j_gene: TRBJ2-3; abundance: few; CDR3nt: TGTGCCAGTAGTTCGGACGCCGCAGATACGCAGTATTTT; CDR3aa: CASSSDAADTQYF
d_gene: TRBD1; v_gene: TRBV6-1; j_gene: TRBJ2-3; abundance: -; CDR3nt: TGTGCCAGCAATTCTTTGAGGGACAGCTTCACAGATACGCAGTATTTT; CDR3aa: CASNSLRDSFTDTQYF
d_gene: -; v_gene: TRBV5-6; j_gene: TRBJ1-2; abundance: -; CDR3nt: TGTGCCAGCAGCTTGGCAGGGACCTCAGAGGGCTACACCTTC; CDR3aa: CASSLAGTSEGYTF
d_gene: -; v_gene: TRBV20-1; j_gene: TRBJ2-3; abundance: -; CDR3nt: TGCAGTGCTAGAGATGAACCTCCTTCCGGAGATACGCAGTATTTT; CDR3aa: CSARDEPPSGDTQYF
d_gene: TRBD1; v_gene: TRBV4-1; j_gene: TRBJ2-2; abundance: -; CDR3nt: TGTGCCAGCAGCCAGAGGACAGGGGGCTACACCGGGGAGCTGTTTTTT; CDR3aa: CASSQRTGGYTGELFF
d_gene: -; v_gene: TRBV7-9; j_gene: TRBJ2-2; abundance: -; CDR3nt: TGTGCCAGCAGCGGATTTGAGACAGATAACACCGGGGAGCTGTTTTTT; CDR3aa: CASSGFETDNTGELFF
d_gene: TRBD2; v_gene: TRBV4-1; j_gene: TRBJ2-7; abundance: -; CDR3nt: TGCGCCAGCAGCCATTCTCTAGCGGGAACCTACGAGCAGTACTTC; CDR3aa: CASSHSLAGTYEQYF
d_gene: -; v_gene: TRBV12-3/TRBV12-4; j_gene: TRBJ2-2; abundance: many; CDR3nt: TGTGCCAGCAGTCCACGGGGGCGATCCAACACCGGGGAGCTGTTTTTT; CDR3aa: CASSPRGRSNTGELFF
d_gene: TRBD1; v_gene: TRBV27; j_gene: TRBJ2-3; abundance: -; CDR3nt: TGTGCCAGCAGTAGCGGGACAGGGAATGTAAATCAGCCCCAGTATTTT; CDR3aa: CASSSGTGNVNQPQYF
d_gene: -; v_gene: TRBV6-6; j_gene: TRBJ2-1; abundance: -; CDR3nt: TGTGCCAGCAGTTACATGAACCACAATGAGCAGTTCTTC; CDR3aa: CASSYMNHNEQFF
d_gene: -; v_gene: TRBV7-6; j_gene: TRBJ1-5; abundance: -; CDR3nt: TGTGCCAGCAGCCCAGGGGTGGATAGCAATCAGCCCCAGCATTTT; CDR3aa: CASSPGVDSNQPQHF
d_gene: -; v_gene: TRBV6-2/TRBV6-3; j_gene: TRBJ1-3; abundance: -; CDR3nt: TGTGCCAGCAGTTACTCGGGCCAGGGACCTGGAAACACCATATATTTT; CDR3aa: CASSYSGQGPGNTIYF
d_gene: TRBD1; v_gene: TRBV7-9; j_gene: TRBJ1-2; abundance: few; CDR3nt: TGTGCCAGCAGCCCCGGGACAGAAGTAATCTATGGCTACACCTTC; CDR3aa: CASSPGTEVIYGYTF
d_gene: TRBD1; v_gene: TRBV28; j_gene: TRBJ2-5; abundance: -; CDR3nt: TGTGCCAGCAGCCTTGACAGGGTTTGGGAGACCCAGCACTTC; CDR3aa: CASSLDRVWETQHF
d_gene: TRBD1; v_gene: TRBV2; j_gene: TRBJ2-4; abundance: few; CDR3nt: TGTGCCATCCCGGGGGACAGGCCTGAAAAGAAGTACTTC; CDR3aa: CAIPGDRPEKKYF
d_gene: -; v_gene: TRBV6-1; j_gene: TRBJ1-2; abundance: -; CDR3nt: TGTGCCAGCAGTGAATTAGGCCAATTCGGGAAAAACTATGGCTACACCTTC; CDR3aa: CASSELGQFGKNYGYTF
d_gene: -; v_gene: TRBV27; j_gene: TRBJ1-6; abundance: few; CDR3nt: TGTGCCAGCAGGGATCTCCCCAATTCACCCCTCCACTTT; CDR3aa: CASRDLPNSPLHF
d_gene: -; v_gene: TRBV7-9; j_gene: TRBJ1-5; abundance: many; CDR3nt: TGTGCCAGCAGCTCAGACTTACAGGGAACGAGAGATCAGCCCCAGCATTTT; CDR3aa: CASSSDLQGTRDQPQHF
d_gene: -; v_gene: TRBV15; j_gene: TRBJ1-3; abundance: -; CDR3nt: TGTGCCACCAGCAGAGGGGTAGGGCGTCGGGGAAACACCATATATTTT; CDR3aa: CATSRGVGRRGNTIYF
d_gene: -; v_gene: TRBV6-1; j_gene: TRBJ1-2; abundance: few; CDR3nt: TGTGCCAGCGGGGGTGTTTATGGCTACACCTTC; CDR3aa: CASGGVYGYTF
d_gene: TRBD1; v_gene: TRBV15; j_gene: TRBJ1-5; abundance: -; CDR3nt: TGTGCCACCAGCAGAGGGACAGGGTATAGCAATCAGCCCCAGCATTTT; CDR3aa: CATSRGTGYSNQPQHF
d_gene: TRBD2; v_gene: TRBV7-2; j_gene: TRBJ2-5; abundance: many; CDR3nt: TGTGCCAGCAGCTTAGCGCGAGGGACTAGCGGGGGGCCCCGGGATACCCAGTACTTC; CDR3aa: CASSLARGTSGGPRDTQYF
d_gene: -; v_gene: TRBV25-1; j_gene: TRBJ1-6; abundance: -; CDR3nt: TGTGCCAGCAGTGAAGTAGGACGGGGATCACCCCTCCACTTT; CDR3aa: CASSEVGRGSPLHF
d_gene: TRBD1; v_gene: TRBV27; j_gene: TRBJ1-6; abundance: -; CDR3nt: TGTGCCAGCAGTATTGGACAGGGCCTAGGATCACCCCTCCACTTT; CDR3aa: CASSIGQGLGSPLHF
d_gene: -; v_gene: TRBV6-6; j_gene: TRBJ1-2; abundance: -; CDR3nt: TGTGCCAGCACCCGGGGGGGTGGCTATGGCTACACCTTC; CDR3aa: CASTRGGGYGYTF
d_gene: -; v_gene: TRBV6-6; j_gene: TRBJ1-5; abundance: few; CDR3nt: TGTGCCAGCAGGACTGGAGATAGGGTAATGAGCAATCAGCCCCAGCATTTT; CDR3aa: CASRTGDRVMSNQPQHF
d_gene: TRBD1; v_gene: TRBV6-2/TRBV6-3; j_gene: TRBJ1-1; abundance: -; CDR3nt: TGTGCCAGCAGTTACTATGGCAGGGGGCTTACTGAAGCTTTCTTT; CDR3aa: CASSYYGRGLTEAFF
d_gene: TRBD2; v_gene: TRBV2; j_gene: TRBJ2-7; abundance: -; CDR3nt: TGTGCCAGCAGTCTACGTAGCGGGGGTTCCTACGAGCAGTACTTC; CDR3aa: CASSLRSGGSYEQYF
d_gene: -; v_gene: TRBV19; j_gene: TRBJ1-1; abundance: few; CDR3nt: TGTGCCAGTAGTATACCACGGTCCACTGAAGCTTTCTTT; CDR3aa: CASSIPRSTEAFF
d_gene: -; v_gene: TRBV27; j_gene: TRBJ2-3; abundance: -; CDR3nt: TGTGCCAGCAGTCTTGATTTTCTCACAGATACGCAGTATTTT; CDR3aa: CASSLDFLTDTQYF
d_gene: -; v_gene: TRBV4-2; j_gene: TRBJ2-3; abundance: -; CDR3nt: TGTGCCAGCAGCCAAGAACCGACATTTTCTAGCACAGATACGCAGTATTTT; CDR3aa: CASSQEPTFSSTDTQYF
d_gene: -; v_gene: TRBV7-2; j_gene: TRBJ1-1; abundance: many; CDR3nt: TGTGCCAGCAGCTTCGGAGGAATTGAAGCTTTCTTT; CDR3aa: CASSFGGIEAFF
d_gene: -; v_gene: TRBV6-2/TRBV6-3; j_gene: TRBJ2-3; abundance: -; CDR3nt: TGTGCCAGCAGTTACGGGGCTGAGGGAGATACGCAGTATTTT; CDR3aa: CASSYGAEGDTQYF
d_gene: TRBD2; v_gene: TRBV11-2; j_gene: TRBJ2-7; abundance: -; CDR3nt: TGTGCCAGCAGGGCTCCGGGGGGATTTGCCTACGAGCAGTACTTC; CDR3aa: CASRAPGGFAYEQYF